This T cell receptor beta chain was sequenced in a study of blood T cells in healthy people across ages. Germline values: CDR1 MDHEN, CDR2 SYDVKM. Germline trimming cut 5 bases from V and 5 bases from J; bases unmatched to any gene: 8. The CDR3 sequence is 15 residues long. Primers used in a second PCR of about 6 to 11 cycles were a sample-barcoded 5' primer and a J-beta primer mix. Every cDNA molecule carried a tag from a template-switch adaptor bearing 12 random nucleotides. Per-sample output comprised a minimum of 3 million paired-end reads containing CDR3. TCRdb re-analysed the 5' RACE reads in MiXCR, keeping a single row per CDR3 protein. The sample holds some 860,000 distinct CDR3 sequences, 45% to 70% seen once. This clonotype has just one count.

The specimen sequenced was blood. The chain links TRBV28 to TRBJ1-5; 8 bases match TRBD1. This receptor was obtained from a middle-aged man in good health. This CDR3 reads CASSLTRQGHQPQHF. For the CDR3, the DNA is TGTGCCAGCAGTCTAACAAGACAGGGGCATCAGCCCCAGCATTTT. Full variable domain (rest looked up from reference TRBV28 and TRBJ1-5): DVKVTQSSRYLVKRTGEKVFLECVQDMDHENMFWYRQDPGLGLRLIYFSYDVKMKEKGDIPEGYSVSREKKERFSLILESASTNQTSMYLCASSLTRQGHQPQHFGDGTRLSIL.